This is a list of T cell receptor beta chains from one sample in a study of neurological immune-mediated disorders. Each CDR3 protein is one row after TCRdb ran MiXCR on the 5' RACE reads. The table has under 45,000 distinct CDR3 sequences, roughly 21% seen once. What was sequenced was PBMCs. These receptors originate from a man between 60 and 75 years old with HTLV-1-associated myelopathy (HAM/TSP). Each CDR3 is given with its conserved first and last residue. A D gene is named only where the DNA matches it firmly. Only part of the rows carry a size: once, few, many, or a class if the clone is expanded.

clone size | D gene | J gene | V gene | CDR3 DNA | CDR3 protein
many | - | TRBJ2-5 | TRBV5-1 | TGCGCCAGCAGCTTGTTTCCAGGAACCCAAGAGACCCAGTACTTC | CASSLFPGTQETQYF
- | TRBD1 | TRBJ2-1 | TRBV29-1 | TGCAGCGCAACCCCCCAGGGGGCGTTTCGAAATGAGCAGTTCTTC | CSATPQGAFRNEQFF
many | - | TRBJ2-5 | TRBV20-1 | TGCAGTGCTAGAGACCGCCGTCCGGGCGTAGAGACCCAGTACTTC | CSARDRRPGVETQYF
many | - | TRBJ2-3 | TRBV6-1 | TGTGCCAGCAGTGAGGGACCTACCTTATATACGCAGTATTTT | CASSEGPTLYTQYF
few | - | TRBJ2-6 | TRBV18 | TGTGCCAGCTCACCACCGAGCTCTGGGGCCAACGTCCTGACTTTC | CASSPPSSGANVLTF
many | TRBD2 | TRBJ2-1 | TRBV20-1 | TGCAGTGCTAGGACTCTAGCGGGGACCTACAATGAGCAGTTCTTC | CSARTLAGTYNEQFF
many | - | TRBJ2-5 | TRBV12-3/TRBV12-4 | TGTGCCAGCAGTTTAGGGGAACAAAGACGAGAGACCCAGTACTTC | CASSLGEQRRETQYF
many | - | TRBJ2-1 | TRBV5-6 | TGTGCCAGCAGCTTGGTAGGAAAGGTGTACAATGAGCAGTTCTTC | CASSLVGKVYNEQFF
many | - | TRBJ1-2 | TRBV7-9 | TGTGCCAGCAGCTTAGATATGGGGAAAGGAGGCTACACCTTC | CASSLDMGKGGYTF
- | - | TRBJ2-5 | TRBV12-3/TRBV12-4 | TGTGCCAGCAGTCAAAGGCATGGACAGCAAGAGACCCAGTACTTC | CASSQRHGQQETQYF
many | TRBD2 | TRBJ2-5 | TRBV29-1 | TGCAGCGGAGTCCAGGGAGGGGTTCAAGAGACCCAGTACTTC | CSGVQGGVQETQYF
many | - | TRBJ2-2 | TRBV6-1 | TGTGCCAGCAGTGTGAACAGGGATCATACCGGGGAGCTGTTTTTT | CASSVNRDHTGELFF
many | - | TRBJ2-1 | TRBV28 | TGTGCCAGCAGTTTAGTGGCAGTCTACAATGAGCAGTTCTTC | CASSLVAVYNEQFF
many | TRBD1 | TRBJ1-1 | TRBV5-1 | TGCGCCAGCAGCTCGTCCGGGACAGGGGACACTGAAGCTTTCTTT | CASSSSGTGDTEAFF
medium-sized | - | TRBJ2-7 | TRBV10-2 | TGCGCCAGCGGATTACAGCGGACCTACGAGCAGTACTTC | CASGLQRTYEQYF
many | - | TRBJ2-1 | TRBV7-8 | TGTGCCAGCAGCACGTCGGAATCGAGCTACAATGAGCAGTTCTTC | CASSTSESSYNEQFF
many | TRBD2 | TRBJ2-7 | TRBV27 | TGTGCCAGCAGTTCAGGACTAGCGAGAACCTACGAGCAGTACTTC | CASSSGLARTYEQYF
many | - | TRBJ2-1 | TRBV29-1 | TGCAGCGCCGGAATGGACAGCTACAATGAGCAGTTCTTC | CSAGMDSYNEQFF
few | - | TRBJ2-5 | TRBV10-3 | TGTGCCATCAGTGGGGACCAAGAGACCCAGTACTTC | CAISGDQETQYF
many | - | TRBJ2-3 | TRBV5-1 | TGCGCCAGCAGCCTCTTAGACCCCACAGATACGCAGTATTTT | CASSLLDPTDTQYF
many | TRBD1 | TRBJ2-7 | TRBV5-1 | TGCGCCAGCAGCTTACAAGGGACAGGGGCCGGGCAGTACTTC | CASSLQGTGAGQYF
many | - | TRBJ1-2 | TRBV5-1 | TGCGCCAGCAGCTTGGACGGGACACCCCCCTATGGCTACACCTTC | CASSLDGTPPYGYTF
many | - | TRBJ2-7 | TRBV20-1 | TGCAGTGCTAGTCTTGGTGGGGCAGGTCGCGAGCAGTACTTC | CSASLGGAGREQYF
many | TRBD2 | TRBJ2-2 | TRBV5-1 | TGCGCCAGCAGACCACCAATGAGCGGGGCTTTTAACACCGGGGAGCTGTTTTTT | CASRPPMSGAFNTGELFF
- | - | TRBJ1-1 | TRBV19 | TGTGCCAGTAGTATAGCACGGGATTCCACTGAAGCTTTCTTT | CASSIARDSTEAFF
many | - | TRBJ1-2 | TRBV16 | TGTGCCAGCAGCCGGGGGACTAACTATGGCTACACCTTC | CASSRGTNYGYTF
many | - | TRBJ2-3 | TRBV13 | TGTGCCAGCAGCCTAGGGGTTACAGATACGCAGTATTTT | CASSLGVTDTQYF
- | - | TRBJ2-5 | TRBV2 | TGTGCCAGCAGGGTGGGGGTATCATCGGAGACCCAGTACTTC | CASRVGVSSETQYF
- | - | TRBJ2-6 | TRBV6-5 | TGTGCCAGCAGTTATGGGGTCCATACCCTATCTGGGGCCAACGTCCTGACTTTC | CASSYGVHTLSGANVLTF
many | TRBD1 | TRBJ2-1 | TRBV20-1 | TGCAGTGCTAGAGACCTCCTTAACCGGGACAGGGCCACTGAGCAGTTCTTC | CSARDLLNRDRATEQFF
- | TRBD2 | TRBJ2-7 | TRBV9 | TGTGCCAGCAGCTCGGGAGGCTCCTCCTACGAGCAGTACTTC | CASSSGGSSYEQYF
medium-sized | - | TRBJ1-6 | TRBV6-5 | TGTGCCAGCACCGCCCAGGGCAATAATTCACCCCTCCACTTT | CASTAQGNNSPLHF
- | TRBD1 | TRBJ1-4 | TRBV20-1 | TGCATTGCCCTGGGACAGGGGAGTGAAAAACTGTTTTTT | CIALGQGSEKLFF
many | TRBD1 | TRBJ2-1 | TRBV5-1 | TGCGCCAGCAGCTTGGGCGGGACAGGGAACAATGAGCAGTTCTTC | CASSLGGTGNNEQFF
many | - | TRBJ1-2 | TRBV6-1 | TGTGCCAGCAGTGAAGGTGTTTCGGGCGGCTATGGCTACACCTTC | CASSEGVSGGYGYTF
- | TRBD2 | TRBJ2-5 | TRBV6-5 | TGTGCCAGCACCGCGGGAGAGGGGAGCCAGTACTTC | CASTAGEGSQYF
many | TRBD1 | TRBJ2-1 | TRBV20-1 | TGCAGTGCCACCCGGCCCTACAGGGGGGAGCAGTTCTTC | CSATRPYRGEQFF
- | TRBD1 | TRBJ2-3 | TRBV6-5 | TGTGCCAGCAGCGAGGGACAGGGGTCCGCAGATACGCAGTATTTT | CASSEGQGSADTQYF
many | - | TRBJ1-1 | TRBV3-1 | TGTGCCAGCACACGGGGAGTGTCGAACACTGAAGCTTTCTTT | CASTRGVSNTEAFF
many | - | TRBJ1-1 | TRBV5-1 | TGCGCCAGCAGCTCTTTGGAGGGAGGAAGGACTGAAGCTTTCTTT | CASSSLEGGRTEAFF
- | - | TRBJ2-1 | TRBV5-1 | TGCGCCAGCAGCCCGGGAGAGGTCCTAGGCAATGAGCAGCTCTTT | CASSPGEVLGNEQLF
many | TRBD2 | TRBJ2-5 | TRBV7-9 | TGTGCCAGCAGTTTAGCGGGGGGTAGAGCCCAGTACTTC | CASSLAGGRAQYF
many | - | TRBJ2-2 | TRBV15 | TGTGCCACCAGCAGAGATATAGGGGTTGCCGGGGAGCTGTTTTTT | CATSRDIGVAGELFF
- | - | TRBJ2-7 | TRBV12-3/TRBV12-4 | TGTGCCAGCAGTCCCTCCCTCGAGCAGTACTTC | CASSPSLEQYF
many | TRBD2 | TRBJ2-3 | TRBV6-6 | TGTGCCAGCAGACCGGGACTAGCGGGAGGAGATACGCAGTATTTT | CASRPGLAGGDTQYF
- | - | TRBJ2-1 | TRBV7-8 | TGTGCCAGCAGCCATACGGATAATGAGCAGTTCTTC | CASSHTDNEQFF
- | TRBD1 | TRBJ2-5 | TRBV5-1 | TGCGCCAGCAGCACGAGGACAGGGGGACCTCAAGAGACCCAGTACTTC | CASSTRTGGPQETQYF